This entry features one TCR beta chain sequence. Its antigen is unidentified. The data are from a study of cytomegalovirus exposure and HLA in healthy donors. Study observations and caveats: A link between a missense DCLRE1C variant and TCR beta V- and J-gene trimming emerged from a later analysis. An ancestry cluster, one associated with Asian ancestry, reportedly showed fewer N-insertions than the approximately 720-donor mean in a later analysis.

V dropped 5 bases and J dropped 4 bases, with 8 bases sitting between them. CDR1 and CDR2 from the germline V gene are SQVTM and ANQGSEA. This CDR3 region has 11 residues. Vbeta (60) and Jbeta (13) primers were used in the PCR. Under the authors' procedure: It was a later analysis that counted roughly 79 million unique TCR beta chains, of which approximately 11 million were shared. Assay: immunoSEQ multiplex PCR; the TCRdb copy retains only in-frame clones and omits some. V and J calls and clone size are as listed in that table; D and trimming were resolved from the DNA. This table holds about 170,000 clones, 75% to 90% found once.

The chain recombines TRBV29-1 with TRBJ1-1; D is unresolved. The TCR originated in a male donor in good health and CMV-seronegative. The sequencing input was PBMCs. The CDR3 protein is CSVSRGTEAFF. The CDR3 coding sequence is TGCAGCGTTTCACGGGGCACTGAAGCTTTCTTT.